These 2 T cell receptor beta chains came from one sample sequenced in a study of shared clonotypes between healthy human individuals. Assay used: immunoSEQ multiplex PCR; TCRdb lists only in-frame clones, some missing. Of 2 million to 3 million clones listed, 93% are singletons. The sequencing sample was made of naive CD4+ T cells from PBMCs. Noted subset: CD45RA+ positively selected. The receptors were gathered from a young man in good health. Some clones in this sample may be carry-over from other donors' samples.

The chain carries TRBV2 and TRBJ1-5; perhaps TRBD1 as D (6 bases). V was clipped by 6 bases and J by 4 bases, with 13 bases between them. There are 14 residues in the CDR3. Germline loops: CDR1 SNHLY, CDR2 FYNNEI. In DNA, the CDR3 is TGTGCCAGCAGGGCGGACAGAGAAAATCAGCCCCAGCATTTT. Encoded protein: CASRADRENQPQHF.

The genes are TRBV7-9 and TRBJ2-5; D is ambiguous. Germline CDR1 is SEHNR and CDR2 is FQNEAQ (reference sequence). The V end lost 4 bases, the J end lost 5 bases, and 14 bases lay between the germline ends. CDR3 length: 14 residues. CDR3 loop: CASSSDASSETQYF. DNA for the CDR3: TGTGCCAGCAGCTCCGACGCATCCTCCGAGACCCAGTACTTC.